These 10 T cell receptor beta chains originate from one sample sequenced in a study of T cells in Graves' hyperthyroidism and ophthalmopathy. Researchers took RNA transcripts and amplified the TCR beta CDR3 regions from them. An initial round of RT-PCR targeting the TCR CDR3 relied on the HTBI primer set. TCRdb reprocessed the multiplex PCR reads via MiXCR and lists one record per CDR3 protein. This table has hundreds of thousands of distinct CDR3 sequences, over 35% appearing once. Sequencing was done on a sample of blood. These receptor sequences come from a man aged 18 to 35 with Graves' hyperthyroidism.

The V and J genes are TRBV29-1 and TRBJ2-7, with 10 bases identical to TRBD2. The CDR3 spans 12 residues. V shed 8 bases and J 4 bases; nucleotides not matched to a gene: 5. Germline loops: CDR1 SQVTM, CDR2 ANQGSEA. The CDR3 protein is CSLSGREYEQYF. Here the CDR3 DNA reads TGCAGCTTGAGCGGGAGGGAGTACGAGCAGTACTTC.

This clonotype was picked up a small number of times. This chain links TRBV6-5 with TRBJ2-2, with TRBD2 matching 8 bases. The germline gives CDR1 MNHEY, CDR2 SVGAGI. CDR3 length: 14 residues. Trimming at V came to 4 bases and at J to 6 bases, leaving 4 bases not matched to a gene. The CDR3 region is CASSSGLAPGELFF. The CDR3 nucleotides read TGTGCCAGCAGTTCAGGACTAGCTCCCGGGGAGCTGTTTTTT.

V is TRBV12-3 or TRBV12-4 and J is TRBJ2-7; TRBD1 matches 12 bases. With 6 bases clipped from V and 5 bases from J, the junction kept 5 bases outside the gene matches. The CDR3 spans 14 residues. In nucleotides, the CDR3 is TGTGCCAGCAGGCGGGGACAGGGGGCCAACGAGCAGTACTTC. Its translation is CASRRGQGANEQYF.

This clonotype occurred a few times. The rearrangement joins TRBV29-1 to TRBJ1-1; unclear D gene. Trimming took off 7 bases at V and 3 bases at J, with 15 bases between the two ends. The length of the CDR3 is 13 residues. In germline, CDR1 is SQVTM, CDR2 ANQGSEA. CDR3 DNA: TGCAGCGCCCGACGGGGTAGTGACACTGAAGCTTTCTTT. Protein product: CSARRGSDTEAFF.

This clonotype has more than one count but fewer than ten. The chain has TRBV6-5 and TRBJ2-5; D is uncertain. V was pared by 2 bases and J by 7 bases, with 17 bases between. The CDR3 spans 15 residues. Germline V gene sequence: CDR1 MNHEY, CDR2 SVGAGI. CDR3 coding DNA: TGTGCCAGCAGTTACCGCATGGATGTTCGAGGGACCCAGTACTTC. The encoded protein is CASSYRMDVRGTQYF.

In the case of this clonotype: A much larger clone sits a single nucleotide away, making a read error possible. The chain has TRBV7-9 and TRBJ1-3; unclear D gene. Trimming removed 1 base at V and 9 bases at J, with 7 bases between. Germline V gene sequence: CDR1 SEHNR, CDR2 FQNEAQ (reference sequence). CDR3 size: 12 residues. CDR3 sequence reads: CASSLVGSTIYF. The DNA of the CDR3 is TGTGCCAGCAGCTTAGTGGGGAGCACCATATATTTT.

This clonotype was picked up many times. CDR3 bases: TGTGCCAGCAGCGCCCTTGGGAACGACTATGGCTACACCTTC. This gives the protein CASSALGNDYGYTF. V usage is TRBV12-3 or TRBV12-4 and J usage is TRBJ1-2; the D is unclear. There are 14 residues in the CDR3. V lost 6 bases, J lost 3 bases, and 14 bases lay in between.

The sample holds many counts of this clonotype. The chain couples TRBV4-1 to TRBJ2-7; no clear D gene. The CDR3 spans 13 residues. The germline gives CDR1 MGHRA, CDR2 YSYEKL. Deletions cut 0 bases from V and 3 bases from J, with 6 bases between. CDR3 DNA: TGCGCCAGCAGCCAAGATGGGCGCTACGAGCAGTACTTC. It specifies CASSQDGRYEQYF.

Notes on this clonotype: The junction departs from germline at one end; a sequencing error may be responsible. The rearrangement joins TRBV5-5 to TRBJ2-7, with D perhaps given as TRBD1 or TRBD2 (5 bases each). CDR3 size: 16 residues. Germline V lookup: CDR1 SGHKS, CDR2 YYEKEE (reference sequence). The CDR3 sequence is CASTLNAGTVSYEQYF. The DNA of the CDR3 is TGTGCCAGCACCTTGAATGCCGGGACGGTCTCCTACGAGCAGTACTTC.

This clonotype was counted between two and nine times. V and J are TRBV5-1 and TRBJ1-1, with D unresolved. Germline CDR1 SGHRS, CDR2 YFSETQ. V was trimmed by 5 bases and J by 6 bases, leaving 14 bases between them. This CDR3 is built from 13 residues. The CDR3, as DNA: TGCGCCAGCAGGGGAGGCAGCGACGCTGAAGCTTTCTTT. Amino acids: CASRGGSDAEAFF.